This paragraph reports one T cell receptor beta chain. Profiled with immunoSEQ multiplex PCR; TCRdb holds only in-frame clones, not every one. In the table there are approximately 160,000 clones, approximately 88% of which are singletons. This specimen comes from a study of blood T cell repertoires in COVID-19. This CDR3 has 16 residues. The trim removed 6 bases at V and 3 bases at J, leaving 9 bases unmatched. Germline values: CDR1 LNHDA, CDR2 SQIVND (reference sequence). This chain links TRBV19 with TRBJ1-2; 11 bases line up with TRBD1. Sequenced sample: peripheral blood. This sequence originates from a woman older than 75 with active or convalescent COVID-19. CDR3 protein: CASSLRPGQGDYGYTF. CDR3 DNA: TGTGCCAGTAGCCTTCGTCCGGGACAGGGGGACTATGGCTACACCTTC.